This TCR beta chain was identified in a study of blood T cell repertoires in COVID-19. Study context: From T cells, B-cell-depleted T cells, or PBMCs came the material, which was cDNA or gDNA.

Original handling: Estimation of nucleated cell counts was performed using reference gene primer amplification. Repertoires were generated with immunoSEQ multiplex PCR, while TCRdb's copy carries only in-frame clones and drops some. Clonal size and the V and J genes are those of that table, whereas D and trimming came from the DNA. The data contain 250,000 or so clones, over 75% of them singletons. The CDR3 contains 14 residues. Trimming removed 0 bases from V and 7 bases from J, with 12 bases in between. Germline lookup yields CDR1 LNHNV and CDR2 YYDKDF (reference sequence). Cohorts were determined from participant-reported clinical history. Those designated as exposed participants met a COVID-19 case within 2 weeks before study entry.

The chain links TRBV15 to TRBJ1-2; D is perhaps TRBD1 (5 bases). The sample comprised PBMCs or T cells enriched from blood (not recorded which). The clonotype comes from a woman between 40 and 55 years old who had been exposed to COVID-19. DNA of the CDR3: TGTGCCACCAGCAGAGATCCAGGGTCGTTTGGCTACACCTTC. It translates to CATSRDPGSFGYTF.